The next 6 T cell receptor beta chains were all read from a single sample in a study of cytomegalovirus exposure and HLA in healthy donors. The assay was immunoSEQ multiplex PCR, and TCRdb's table has in-frame clones only and misses some. The sample yields some 200,000 clones, approximately 86% seen once. Sample: PBMCs. Every receptor here comes from a man aged 30 to 39 in good health and CMV-seropositive.

This clone is a singleton in its sample. The CDR3 loop is CASSEGVGGAYEQYF. The CDR3 DNA reads TGCGCCAGCAGTGAGGGCGTCGGGGGGGCCTACGAGCAGTACTTC. The chain has TRBV10-1 and TRBJ2-7; 8 positions match TRBD2. Germline CDR1 and CDR2: WNHNN and SYGVQD (reference sequence). The junction had 5 bases not matched to a gene; V was cut back by 2 bases and J by 2 bases. The CDR3 runs 15 residues.

V is TRBV5-1 and J is TRBJ2-7; 8 nucleotides agree with TRBD1. Losses at the gene ends were 3 bases for V and 3 bases for J; bases not matched to a gene: 2. This CDR3 is 13 amino acids long. Looked up from germline, CDR1 is SGHRS and CDR2 is YFSETQ. This CDR3 is CASSSGQVYEQYF. Here the CDR3 DNA reads TGCGCCAGCAGCTCGGGACAGGTCTACGAGCAGTACTTC. Combining the CDR3 with reference TRBV5-1 and TRBJ2-7 gives the whole variable domain KAGVTQTPRYLIKTRGQQVTLSCSPISGHRSVSWYQQTPGQGLQFLFEYFSETQRNKGNFPGRFSGRQFSNSRSEMNVSTLELGDSALYLCASSSGQVYEQYFGPGTRLTVT.

The chain joins TRBV28 to TRBJ2-7, with TRBD2 identical over 8 bases. The CDR3 is 14 residues long. With 7 bases clipped from V and 4 bases from J, the junction kept 9 bases outside the gene matches. Germline V gene data show CDR1 as MDHEN and CDR2 as SYDVKM. In DNA, the CDR3 is TGTGCCAGCAAGACCGGGACTAGGGATTACGAGCAGTACTTC. Residues: CASKTGTRDYEQYF.

J is TRBJ1-3 and V is TRBV6-5, with a tentative D call TRBD1 (5 bases). V was cut by 6 bases and J by 7 bases, with 10 bases left in between. Per germline, CDR1 MNHEY and CDR2 SVGAGI. This CDR3 comprises 12 residues. The CDR3 region has the DNA TGTGCCAGCAGACGGGACGGGAACACCATATATTTT. Its translation is CASRRDGNTIYF.

This chain connects TRBV2 to TRBJ2-3; D tentatively reads TRBD1 or TRBD2 (6 bases each). Trimming pared 4 bases from V and 5 bases from J, leaving 10 bases between. The CDR3 runs 13 residues. Germline assignment: CDR1 SNHLY and CDR2 FYNNEI. The CDR3 sequence: CASSGGRGDTQYF. The CDR3 DNA reads as TGTGCCAGCAGTGGGGGGCGGGGAGATACGCAGTATTTT.

The chain employs TRBV9 and TRBJ2-7; TRBD2 might be the D (5 bases). The CDR3 loop spans 14 amino acids. Germline CDR1 and CDR2: SGDLS and YYNGEE. V lost 2 bases to trimming and J lost 0 bases, with 9 bases between them. Here the CDR3 reads CASSVGDSSYEQYF. The CDR3 DNA sequence: TGTGCCAGCAGCGTGGGAGACTCCTCCTACGAGCAGTACTTC.